The 4 T cell receptor beta chains below all came from one sample that was sequenced in a study of shared clonotypes between healthy human individuals (dated by TCRdb to the early 2020s). The library was prepared using the immunoSEQ multiplex PCR assay. As stored in TCRdb, this immuneACCESS dataset retains in-frame rearrangements with V and J assigned. A fraction of the clones does not appear; measured against another copy, unresolved V genes explain less than half of the discrepancy, and the remainder lacks a known reason. Across this sample there are 640,000 or so clones, with approximately 79% seen only once. Less than 2% of the sample comes from the top ten. The specimen was memory CD4+ T cells sorted from blood. Sample cell subset or site, as interpreted from the label and publication: CD45RA-negative fraction. These receptors were collected from a woman under 40 in good health.

The chain combines TRBV7-3 with TRBJ2-7, with 8 bases fitting TRBD1. CDR3 length: 18 residues. Germline CDR1 SGHTA, CDR2 FQGTGA. The ends lost 1 base at V and 3 bases at J; junction bases unmatched: 14. The DNA for the CDR3 is TGTGCCAGCAGCTTAAAAGGAATGGTAGGACAGGGACGCTACGAGCAGTACTTC. Its translation is CASSLKGMVGQGRYEQYF.

This clone was found many times. V and J are TRBV10-3 and TRBJ1-4; TRBD1 aligns across 7 bases. The CDR3 covers 17 residues. After removal of 0 bases from V and 7 bases from J, the junction contained 11 bases not matched to a gene. CDR1 and CDR2 (germline): ENHRY, SYGVKD. The CDR3: CAISESGTAFGGEKLFF. The CDR3 nucleotides are TGTGCCATCAGTGAGTCGGGGACAGCATTCGGGGGTGAAAAACTGTTTTTT.

This clone showed up just a few times. J is TRBJ1-2 and V is TRBV6-1; TRBD1 matches 7 bases. This CDR3 comprises 13 residues. The germline gives CDR1 MNHNS, CDR2 SASEGT. V trimming: 7 bases; J trimming: 6 bases; junction bases outside the gene matches: 8. CDR3 protein: CASNYRGPDGYTF. The CDR3 DNA reads TGTGCCAGCAACTACAGGGGCCCGGATGGCTACACCTTC.

This chain joins TRBV18 and TRBJ2-7; D is perhaps TRBD1 (6 bases). Per the germline V gene, CDR1 is KGHSH and CDR2 is LQKENI. This CDR3 has 16 amino acids. Trimming removed 4 bases from V and 4 bases from J, with 20 bases in between. The DNA of the CDR3 is TGTGCCAGCTCACAATTACCCGGGACATCGGAATACGAGCAGTACTTC. It translates to CASSQLPGTSEYEQYF.